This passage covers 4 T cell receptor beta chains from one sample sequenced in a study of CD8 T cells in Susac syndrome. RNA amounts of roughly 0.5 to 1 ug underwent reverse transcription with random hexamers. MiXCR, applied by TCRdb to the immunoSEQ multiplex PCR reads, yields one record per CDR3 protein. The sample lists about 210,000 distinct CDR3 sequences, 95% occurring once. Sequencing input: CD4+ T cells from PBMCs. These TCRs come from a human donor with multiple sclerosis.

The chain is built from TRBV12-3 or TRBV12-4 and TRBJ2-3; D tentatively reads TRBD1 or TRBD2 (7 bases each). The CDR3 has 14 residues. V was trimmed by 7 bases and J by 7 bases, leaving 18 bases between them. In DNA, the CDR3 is TGTGCCAGCAAACCAGGGGGAGGGCGGAATACGCAGTATTTT. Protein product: CASKPGGGRNTQYF.

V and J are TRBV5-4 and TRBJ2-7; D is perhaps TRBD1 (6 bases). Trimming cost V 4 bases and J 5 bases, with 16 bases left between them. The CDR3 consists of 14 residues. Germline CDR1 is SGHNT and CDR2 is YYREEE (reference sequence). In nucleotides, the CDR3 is TGTGCCAGCAGCGACCGTTGGGGGCTCGACGAGCAGTACTTC. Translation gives CASSDRWGLDEQYF.

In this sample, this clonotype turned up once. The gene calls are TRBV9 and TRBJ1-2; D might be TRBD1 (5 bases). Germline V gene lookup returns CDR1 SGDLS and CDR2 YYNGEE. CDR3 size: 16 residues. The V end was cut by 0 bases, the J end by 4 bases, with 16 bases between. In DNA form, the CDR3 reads TGTGCCAGCAGCGTAGCCGCCGGGGCAGGGCCCTATGGCTACACCTTC. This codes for CASSVAAGAGPYGYTF.

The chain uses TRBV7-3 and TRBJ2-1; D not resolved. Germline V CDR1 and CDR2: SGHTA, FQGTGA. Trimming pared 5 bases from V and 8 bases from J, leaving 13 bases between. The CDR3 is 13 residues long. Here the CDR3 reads CASSVSHADEQFF. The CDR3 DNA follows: TGTGCCAGCAGCGTATCCCATGCGGATGAGCAGTTCTTC.